What follows is one T cell receptor (beta chain) and its context. From germline, CDR1 is SGHNT and CDR2 YYREEE (reference sequence). The CDR3 runs 15 residues. V dropped 4 bases and J dropped 0 bases, with 11 bases sitting between them. This sample is part of a study of blood T cell repertoires in COVID-19. Background on the study: Acute-phase and convalescent COVID-19 samples originated in the United States, Italy and Spain.

Original data processing: Amplification of reference gene primers was used by the study to estimate nucleated cell counts. Sequencing used immunoSEQ multiplex PCR; TCRdb keeps in-frame clones, though not all of them. Clone size and the V and J calls come from that table; the DNA yielded D and trimming. The sample lists around 30,000 clones, 75% occurring once. The origin of this receptor is a man of 80 years or more with active or convalescent COVID-19. The sample taken for sequencing was peripheral blood. J is TRBJ1-3 and V is TRBV5-4; D is perhaps TRBD1 (5 bases). The CDR3 loop is CASSVDTISGNTIYF. The CDR3 coding sequence is TGTGCCAGCAGCGTGGACACCATCTCTGGAAACACCATATATTTT.